These 20 T cell receptor beta chains share one sample of origin, sequenced in a study of control samples from healthy donors and cancer patients. Libraries were prepared by immunoSEQ multiplex PCR; TCRdb keeps only in-frame clonotypes and omits some of them. This sample has about 190,000 clones, with about 90% found just once. The sequencing input was blood. The receptors shown here come from a man younger than 40 in good health.

The chain is built from TRBV19 and TRBJ1-4, with 9 bases lining up with TRBD1. The germline V gene encodes CDR1 LNHDA and CDR2 SQIVND (reference sequence). The length of the CDR3 is 15 residues. V was clipped by 7 bases and J by 7 bases; unmatched bases: 10. The CDR3: CASKRDTGGGEKLFF. CDR3 nucleotide sequence: TGTGCCAGTAAGAGGGACACAGGGGGCGGTGAAAAACTGTTTTTT.

V usage is TRBV18 and J usage is TRBJ1-3, with D hard to call. CDR3 size: 16 residues. Trimming cost V 2 bases and J 0 bases, with 11 bases left between them. The V gene's germline CDR1 is KGHSH and CDR2 LQKENI. The CDR3 bases are TGTGCCAGCTCACCATCCGGGCAGAACTCTGGAAACACCATATATTTT. Its protein product is CASSPSGQNSGNTIYF.

A remark on this clone: This sample includes further DNA sequences coding for the same CDR3. This chain connects TRBV2 to TRBJ1-4; D unclear. The CDR3 runs 13 residues. V was pared by 9 bases and J by 4 bases, with 12 bases between. CDR1 SNHLY and CDR2 FYNNEI come from the germline V gene. The CDR3 here is CASRDGFNEKLFF. The CDR3 DNA is TGTGCCAGTAGAGATGGGTTTAATGAAAAACTGTTTTTT. The entire variable domain, with the rest obtained from reference TRBV2 and TRBJ1-4, is as follows: EPEVTQTPSHQVTQMGQEVILRCVPISNHLYFYWYRQILGQKVEFLVSFYNNEISEKSEIFDDQFSVERPDGSNFTLKIRSTKLEDSAMYFCASRDGFNEKLFFGSGTQLSVL.

The genes are TRBV27 and TRBJ1-5, with D unresolved. Trimming took off 3 bases at V and 7 bases at J, with 16 bases between the two ends. Germline CDR1 MNHEY, CDR2 SMNVEV (reference sequence). This CDR3 comprises 15 residues. The CDR3 nucleotides are TGTGCCAGCAGTTTCCATTTGACATACGAACAGCCCCAGCATTTT. Its translation: CASSFHLTYEQPQHF.

The chain is built from TRBV6-4 and TRBJ1-1; 9 bases are shared with TRBD1. Trimming took 4 bases from V and 5 from J; bases not matched to a gene: 5. The CDR3 sequence is 14 residues long. CDR1 MRHNA and CDR2 SNTAGT come from the germline V gene. CDR3 amino acids: CASSADRGATEAFF. As DNA, the CDR3 is TGTGCCAGCAGTGCTGACAGGGGGGCGACTGAAGCTTTCTTT.

The chain links TRBV2 to TRBJ1-5; a possible D gene is TRBD1 (6 bases). The germline V and J ends were trimmed by 1 base and 7 bases, with 17 bases remaining between them. Per germline, CDR1 SNHLY and CDR2 FYNNEI. There are 16 residues in the CDR3. DNA for the CDR3: TGTGCCAGCAGTGAAGACAGGGCGACAGGCGGGCAGCCCCAGCATTTT. Its protein product is CASSEDRATGGQPQHF.

V gene TRBV6-5 combines with J gene TRBJ1-1; D is unresolved. The V and J ends lost 6 bases and 0 bases respectively, with 14 bases between them. Germline values: CDR1 MNHEY, CDR2 SVGAGI. This CDR3 has 15 amino acids. This CDR3 is CASSRFEELNTEAFF. CDR3 coding DNA: TGTGCCAGCAGCCGATTTGAGGAATTGAACACTGAAGCTTTCTTT.

This clone was found once. The chain employs TRBV19 and TRBJ2-7; 10 bases are a match to TRBD2. J gave up 2 bases and V 4 bases, and 5 bases lay outside the gene matches. This CDR3 comprises 15 residues. Germline V gives CDR1 LNHDA, CDR2 SQIVND (reference sequence). The CDR3 is CASSTQSGGAYEQYF. CDR3 DNA: TGTGCCAGTAGTACCCAGAGCGGGGGGGCCTACGAGCAGTACTTC. Complete variable domain (other parts from reference TRBV19 and TRBJ2-7): DGGITQSPKYLFRKEGQNVTLSCEQNLNHDAMYWYRQDPGQGLRLIYYSQIVNDFQKGDIAEGYSVSREKKESFPLTVTSAQKNPTAFYLCASSTQSGGAYEQYFGPGTRLTVT.

The CDR3 region is CASSYGRLQYF. CDR3 sequence (DNA): TGTGCCAGCAGTTACGGACGGTTGCAGTACTTC. The chain joins TRBV6-5 to TRBJ2-7; D gene uncertain. From germline, CDR1 is MNHEY and CDR2 SVGAGI. There are 11 residues in the CDR3. The ends were cut back, 2 bases at V and 9 bases at J, with 8 bases in the middle.

The chain employs TRBV9 and TRBJ2-6, with D maybe TRBD2 (5 bases). Germline lookup yields CDR1 SGDLS and CDR2 YYNGEE. With 3 bases removed from V and 0 bases from J, the gap between germline ends came to 10 bases. The CDR3 is made up of 16 amino acids. The CDR3: CASSALGSSGANVLTF. The CDR3 region has the DNA TGTGCCAGCAGCGCCCTGGGGAGCTCTGGGGCCAACGTCCTGACTTTC.

To note about this clone: This CDR3 is also generated by other DNA sequences in the sample. V usage is TRBV5-5 and J usage is TRBJ1-5; 7 bases are a match to TRBD1. V dropped 4 bases and J dropped 6; count of bases not matched to a gene: 7. The germline CDR1 and CDR2 sequences are SGHKS and YYEKEE (reference sequence). This CDR3 has 14 residues. The CDR3 loop is CASSPTGTGQPQHF. CDR3 in DNA: TGTGCCAGCAGCCCGACAGGGACGGGTCAGCCCCAGCATTTT. The full variable domain, completed using reference TRBV5-5 and TRBJ1-5, is DAGVTQSPTHLIKTRGQQVTLRCSPISGHKSVSWYQQVLGQGPQFIFQYYEKEERGRGNFPDRFSARQFPNYSSELNVNALLLGDSALYLCASSPTGTGQPQHFGDGTRLSIL.

The CDR3 DNA reads TGTGCCAGTAGTACCCAGACTTCAACCGGGGAGCTGTTTTTT. It translates to CASSTQTSTGELFF. J is TRBJ2-2 and V is TRBV19, with D hard to call. Trimming cost V 4 bases and J 5 bases, with 11 bases left between them. CDR1 is LNHDA, CDR2 SQIVND, per germline (reference sequence). The CDR3 is made up of 14 amino acids.

The J gene is TRBJ2-7, the V gene TRBV10-3, with a tentative D call TRBD2 (6 bases). The V end lost 0 bases, the J end lost 5 bases, and 17 bases lay between the germline ends. This CDR3 has 16 residues. Germline values: CDR1 ENHRY, CDR2 SYGVKD. This CDR3 reads CAISESGRAGTDEQYF. In nucleotides, the CDR3 is TGTGCCATCAGTGAGTCGGGCAGGGCGGGGACCGACGAGCAGTACTTC.

CDR3 sequence (DNA): TGTGCCAGTAGTATAGGGTATGCCACAGATACGCAGTATTTT. Translated, it gives CASSIGYATDTQYF. The chain uses TRBV19 and TRBJ2-3; D is unclear. Germline CDR1 and CDR2: LNHDA and SQIVND (reference sequence). CDR3 length: 14 amino acids. V dropped 1 base and J dropped 2 bases, with 7 bases sitting between them.

CDR3 coding DNA: TGTGCCACCAGCAAATTAACTAATGAAAAACTGTTTTTT. This codes for CATSKLTNEKLFF. This chain uses TRBV15 with TRBJ1-4, with D unclear. The germline V gene encodes CDR1 LNHNV and CDR2 YYDKDF (reference sequence). CDR3 length equals 13 residues. V lost 4 bases, J lost 1 base, and 4 bases lay in between.

The rearrangement joins TRBV28 to TRBJ1-5; weak D call: TRBD1 (6 bases). The CDR3 consists of 14 residues. The V end lost 7 bases, the J end lost 4 bases, and 14 bases lay between the germline ends. Germline loops: CDR1 MDHEN, CDR2 SYDVKM. The CDR3 nucleotides are TGTGCCAGCACTTTCGGACAGCTGAATCAGCCCCAGCATTTT. Translation: CASTFGQLNQPQHF.

J is TRBJ2-2 and V is TRBV27; no definite D call. The CDR3 has 15 residues. The V end lost 1 base, the J end lost 5 bases, and 11 bases lay between the germline ends. Germline V CDR1 and CDR2: MNHEY, SMNVEV (reference sequence). CDR3 DNA: TGTGCCAGCAGTTTATACCCCTCAGTTACCGGGGAGCTGTTTTTT. This gives the protein CASSLYPSVTGELFF.

The chain uses TRBV5-1 and TRBJ2-3; 8 nucleotides match TRBD1. V shed 1 base and J 2 bases; nucleotides not matched to a gene: 15. Germline lookup yields CDR1 SGHRS and CDR2 YFSETQ. This CDR3 is built from 19 residues. CDR3: CASSLSLRDWDRLTDTQYF. The CDR3 DNA follows: TGCGCCAGCAGCTTGTCTTTGCGAGATTGGGACAGGCTCACAGATACGCAGTATTTT. Drawing the rest from reference TRBV5-1 and TRBJ2-3, the complete variable domain is KAGVTQTPRYLIKTRGQQVTLSCSPISGHRSVSWYQQTPGQGLQFLFEYFSETQRNKGNFPGRFSGRQFSNSRSEMNVSTLELGDSALYLCASSLSLRDWDRLTDTQYFGPGTRLTVL.

The chain couples TRBV6-6 to TRBJ1-5; 10 bases map to TRBD1. V shed 5 bases, J shed 6 bases, and the junction held 13 bases outside the gene matches. This CDR3 is built from 17 residues. Germline values: CDR1 MNHNY, CDR2 SVGAGI (reference sequence). Here the CDR3 DNA reads TGTGCCAGCAGTCCGGACAGGGGGAGAGGCTCGGGTCAGCCCCAGCATTTT. Residues: CASSPDRGRGSGQPQHF.

The chain is built from TRBV30 and TRBJ1-3; D is unresolved. Germline CDR1 is GTSNPN and CDR2 is SVGIG (reference sequence). V lost 4 bases to trimming and J lost 4 bases, with 20 bases between them. This CDR3 region has 16 residues. CDR3 sequence reads: CAWTRGRKDPGNTIYF. The CDR3 DNA reads as TGTGCCTGGACACGAGGCAGGAAAGATCCCGGAAACACCATATATTTT. Variable domain in full (rest from reference TRBV30 and TRBJ1-3): SQTIHQWPATLVQPVGSPLSLECTVEGTSNPNLYWYRQAAGRGLQLLFYSVGIGQISSEVPQNLSASRPQDRQFILSSKKLLLSDSGFYLCAWTRGRKDPGNTIYFGEGSWLTVV.